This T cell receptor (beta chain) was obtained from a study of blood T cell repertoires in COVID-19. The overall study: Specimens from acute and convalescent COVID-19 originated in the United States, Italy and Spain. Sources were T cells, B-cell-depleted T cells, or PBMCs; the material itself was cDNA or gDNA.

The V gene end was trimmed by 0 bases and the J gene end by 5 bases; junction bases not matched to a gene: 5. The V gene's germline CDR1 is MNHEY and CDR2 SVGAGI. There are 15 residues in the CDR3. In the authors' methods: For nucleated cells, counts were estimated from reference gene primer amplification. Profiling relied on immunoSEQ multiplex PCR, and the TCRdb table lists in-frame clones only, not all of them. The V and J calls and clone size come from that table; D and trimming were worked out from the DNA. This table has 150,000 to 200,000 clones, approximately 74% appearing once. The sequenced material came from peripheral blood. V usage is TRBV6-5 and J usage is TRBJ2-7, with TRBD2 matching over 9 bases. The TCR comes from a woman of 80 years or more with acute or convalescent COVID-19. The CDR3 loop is CASSYSSGSGNEQYF. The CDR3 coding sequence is TGTGCCAGCAGTTACTCTAGCGGGAGTGGGAACGAGCAGTACTTC.